A single sample gave rise to the 20 T cell receptor beta chains below, sequenced in a study of blood T cell repertoires in COVID-19. Clones were read by immunoSEQ multiplex PCR, and TCRdb kept only the in-frame ones, dropping some. The sample contains 150,000 or so clones, about 80% of which appear only once. The sequenced sample was PBMCs or T cells enriched from blood (not recorded which). These receptors came from a man aged 50-60 years who had recovered from COVID-19.

V gene TRBV5-1 combines with J gene TRBJ2-5, with TRBD2 matching 10 bases. The CDR3 length is 17 residues. CDR1 and CDR2 from the germline V gene are SGHRS and YFSETQ. V lost 2 bases and J lost 5; bases outside the gene matches: 12. This CDR3 is CASSFGSTSGVAETQYF. In DNA form, the CDR3 reads TGCGCCAGCAGCTTCGGCAGTACTAGCGGGGTAGCGGAGACCCAGTACTTC.

This clone appeared once. The chain joins TRBV2 to TRBJ2-1; 7 bases fit TRBD1. This CDR3 is 12 amino acids long. Germline assignment: CDR1 SNHLY and CDR2 FYNNEI. V shed 5 bases and J 8 bases; nucleotides not matched to a gene: 3. The CDR3 DNA reads as TGTGCCAGCAGTTTGACAGGGTATGAGCAGTTCTTC. It specifies CASSLTGYEQFF.

This clone was counted once. This chain joins TRBV6-6 and TRBJ1-2; D is undetermined. The CDR3 length is 14 residues. V lost 3 bases to trimming and J lost 3 bases, with 11 bases between them. Germline V gene sequence: CDR1 MNHNY, CDR2 SVGAGI (reference sequence). For the CDR3, the DNA is TGTGCCAGCAGTTATGCCCAGGCCTACTATGGCTACACCTTC. Protein sequence: CASSYAQAYYGYTF.

V usage is TRBV11-2 and J usage is TRBJ2-1; 12 bases match TRBD2. CDR3 length equals 16 residues. V trimming: 5 bases; J trimming: 1 base; junction bases outside the gene matches: 3. In germline, CDR1 is SGHAT, CDR2 FQNNGV. CDR3 sequence (DNA): TGTGCCAGCAGCCCGGGACTAGCGGGTTCCTACAATGAGCAGTTCTTC. Translation: CASSPGLAGSYNEQFF.

The chain recombines TRBV15 with TRBJ1-5, with D perhaps matching TRBD1 (6 bases). The V end lost 1 base, the J end lost 7 bases, and 17 bases lay between the germline ends. The germline V gene has CDR1 LNHNV and CDR2 YYDKDF (reference sequence). This CDR3 is built from 16 residues. The DNA for the CDR3 is TGTGCCACCAGCAGAGCGGCGGGGGCCAGACCCCAGCCCCAGCATTTT. It specifies CATSRAAGARPQPQHF.

The rearrangement joins TRBV7-2 to TRBJ1-5; 7 bases agree with TRBD1. Germline CDR1 reads SGHTA; CDR2 reads FQGNSA. This CDR3 has 19 residues. V was clipped by 4 bases and J by 4 bases; unmatched bases: 19. CDR3 nucleotide sequence: TGTGCCAGCAGCTCCACAGAATTGACAGGGATGGGACCTAATCAGCCCCAGCATTTT. Its translation is CASSSTELTGMGPNQPQHF. The variable domain in full, with the rest retrieved from reference TRBV7-2 and TRBJ1-5, is GAGVSQSPSNKVTEKGKDVELRCDPISGHTALYWYRQSLGQGLEFLIYFQGNSAPDKSGLPSDRFSAERTGGSVSTLTIQRTQQEDSAVYLCASSSTELTGMGPNQPQHFGDGTRLSIL.

The chain combines TRBV6-5 with TRBJ2-2; D might be TRBD1 (8 bases). This CDR3 is built from 15 residues. Per the germline V gene, CDR1 is MNHEY and CDR2 is SVGAGI. V was pared by 5 bases and J by 6 bases, with 16 bases between. The CDR3 region has the DNA TGTGCCAGCAGTAGCGGGACAGGCAGACCCGGGGAGCTGTTTTTT. Protein: CASSSGTGRPGELFF.

This chain connects TRBV28 to TRBJ1-2; 9 bases are a match to TRBD1. The CDR3 covers 14 residues. Trimming cost V 2 bases and J 7 bases; bases outside gene matches: 5. The germline gives CDR1 MDHEN, CDR2 SYDVKM. CDR3 residues: CASSLIGTGFGYTF. The CDR3 DNA sequence: TGTGCCAGCAGTTTAATCGGGACAGGGTTTGGCTACACCTTC.

The chain carries TRBV3-1 (or the pseudogene TRBV3-2) and TRBJ2-7, with D perhaps TRBD2 (5 bases). The germline CDR1 and CDR2 sequences are LGHDT and YNNKEL (reference sequence). CDR3 length: 12 residues. The V gene lost 5 bases and the J gene lost 1 base, with 6 bases spanning the gap. The DNA of the CDR3 is TGTGCCAGCAGCACGGGGTCCTACGAGCAGTACTTC. It encodes CASSTGSYEQYF.

The rearrangement joins TRBV5-4 to TRBJ2-7; the D gene is possibly TRBD2 (5 bases). CDR1 and CDR2 (germline): SGHNT, YYREEE (reference sequence). The CDR3 is 13 residues long. V lost 2 bases, J lost 2 bases, and 8 bases lay in between. As DNA, the CDR3 is TGTGCCAGCAGCTTAACCGGGACCTACGAGCAGTACTTC. Encoded protein: CASSLTGTYEQYF.

The sample holds a few counts of this clone. The CDR3 bases are TGTGCCAGCAGTGAGGCCCGGGCGGGAACCGGGGAGCTGTTTTTT. This encodes CASSEARAGTGELFF. V usage is TRBV2 and J usage is TRBJ2-2, with D perhaps matching TRBD2 (6 bases). Trimming took 3 bases from V and 5 from J, leaving 13 bases between them. In germline, CDR1 is SNHLY, CDR2 FYNNEI. The CDR3 extends over 15 amino acids.

V is TRBV5-1 and J is TRBJ1-1; D not resolved. From germline, CDR1 is SGHRS and CDR2 YFSETQ. CDR3 length: 12 residues. The germline V and J ends were trimmed by 0 bases and 7 bases, with 7 bases remaining between them. The CDR3, as DNA: TGCGCCAGCAGCTTGGGCCAGATTGAAGCTTTCTTT. Its translation: CASSLGQIEAFF.

The chain combines TRBV12-3 or TRBV12-4 with TRBJ1-5; 7 bases fit TRBD1. V trimming: 3 bases; J trimming: 6 bases; junction bases outside the gene matches: 2. This CDR3 is 13 amino acids long. The CDR3 sequence: CASSFAGGQPQHF. The CDR3, as DNA: TGTGCCAGCAGTTTCGCAGGGGGTCAGCCCCAGCATTTT.

This chain uses TRBV6-1 with TRBJ2-5; possible D gene TRBD1, 5 bases. Trimming took 2 bases from V and 7 from J, leaving 20 bases between them. Per germline, CDR1 MNHNS and CDR2 SASEGT. This CDR3 contains 16 residues. CDR3 sequence (DNA): TGTGCCAGCAGTGAATGGGCAGGGTTCGTCGTAGGGACCCAGTACTTC. Translation: CASSEWAGFVVGTQYF.

V is TRBV7-3 and J is TRBJ2-3; 14 bases map to TRBD2. CDR3 size: 17 residues. Per germline, CDR1 SGHTA and CDR2 FQGTGA. V gave up 4 bases and J gave up 5 bases; unmatched junction bases: 8. The CDR3, as DNA: TGTGCCAGCAGCTCCTCGGGACTAGCGGGGGCTAGAGATACGCAGTATTTT. This codes for CASSSSGLAGARDTQYF.

The chain combines TRBV5-1 with TRBJ1-1; 9 positions agree with TRBD1. The CDR3 contains 14 residues. With 4 bases clipped from V and 4 bases from J, the junction kept 5 bases outside the gene matches. Germline assignment: CDR1 SGHRS and CDR2 YFSETQ. CDR3 amino acids: CASSQGQGSTEAFF. As DNA, the CDR3 is TGCGCCAGCAGCCAGGGACAGGGAAGCACTGAAGCTTTCTTT.

V usage is TRBV2 and J usage is TRBJ1-6; 12 bases are a match to TRBD1. The CDR3 contains 13 residues. Germline V gene data show CDR1 as SNHLY and CDR2 as FYNNEI. J gave up 10 bases and V 7 bases, and 2 bases lay outside the gene matches. CDR3 protein: CASTGTGGSPLHF. In nucleotides, the CDR3 is TGTGCCAGCACGGGGACAGGGGGCTCACCCCTCCACTTT.

The chain recombines TRBV19 with TRBJ1-1; 7 positions agree with TRBD1. This CDR3 is 12 amino acids long. J gave up 4 bases and V 6 bases, and 2 bases lay outside the gene matches. Looked up from germline, CDR1 is LNHDA and CDR2 is SQIVND (reference sequence). CDR3: CASRQGSTEAFF. The DNA for the CDR3 is TGTGCCAGTAGACAGGGGAGCACTGAAGCTTTCTTT.

The V gene is TRBV6-5, the J gene TRBJ2-3; the D gene is possibly TRBD2 (7 bases). V was trimmed by 6 bases and J by 5 bases, leaving 15 bases between them. Germline values: CDR1 MNHEY, CDR2 SVGAGI. The CDR3 has 14 residues. DNA of the CDR3: TGTGCCAGCAGGACTAGCAGAGGGGGAGATACGCAGTATTTT. It specifies CASRTSRGGDTQYF.

The V gene is TRBV7-3, the J gene TRBJ2-1, with TRBD2 matching over 7 bases. The trim removed 5 bases at V and 6 bases at J, leaving 10 bases unmatched. The germline CDR1 and CDR2 sequences are SGHTA and FQGTGA. This CDR3 has 15 amino acids. CDR3 protein: CASSQAGGGFNEQFF. The CDR3 coding sequence is TGTGCCAGCAGCCAAGCGGGCGGGGGTTTCAATGAGCAGTTCTTC.